This passage covers 27 T cell receptor beta chains from one sample sequenced in a study of naive and memory T cell subsets. Regarding treatment: skin biopsy from PPD injection site in Mantoux-positive individual. The library had UMIs added by 3' ligation of an oligonucleotide to TCR cDNA. Four PCR rounds used nested alpha and beta constant region primers plus the SP2 primer. Via MiXCR, TCRdb re-called the UMI-ligation and nested PCR reads, giving one row per CDR3 protein. The sample shows about 24,000 distinct CDR3 sequences, around 6% of them seen only once. Here the sequenced sample was skin, taken from a tuberculin skin test site. The receptor source for this set is an adult in good health.

In this sample, this clonotype turned up many times. This chain uses TRBV19 with TRBJ1-1, with 11 bases fitting TRBD1. Germline CDR1 is LNHDA and CDR2 is SQIVND (reference sequence). This CDR3 region has 14 residues. V was clipped by 2 bases and J by 11 bases; unmatched bases: 7. The CDR3 loop is CASSITGTGGMAFF. CDR3 DNA: TGTGCCAGTAGTATAACCGGGACAGGGGGAATGGCTTTCTTT.

This clonotype was recorded at least ten times. J is TRBJ2-3 and V is TRBV27; 12 bases map to TRBD1. Looked up from germline, CDR1 is MNHEY and CDR2 is SMNVEV (reference sequence). The length of the CDR3 is 16 residues. V gave up 0 bases and J gave up 4 bases; unmatched junction bases: 2. This CDR3 is CASSLSGTGGSDTQYF. The CDR3 coding sequence is TGTGCCAGCAGTTTATCCGGGACAGGGGGCTCAGATACGCAGTATTTT.

The chain couples TRBV7-2 to TRBJ1-5; D is ambiguous. The V end lost 2 bases, the J end lost 0 bases, and 5 bases lay between the germline ends. Germline CDR1 reads SGHTA; CDR2 reads FQGNSA. This CDR3 spans 14 amino acids. The CDR3 loop reads CASSLSYSNQPQHF. CDR3 nucleotide sequence: TGTGCCAGCAGCTTATCTTATAGCAATCAGCCCCAGCATTTT.

This clonotype has just a few counts. V is TRBV30 and J is TRBJ2-1; a possible D gene is TRBD2 (6 bases). The CDR3 has 16 amino acids. Germline values: CDR1 GTSNPN, CDR2 SVGIG (reference sequence). The V end was cut by 5 bases, the J end by 4 bases, with 21 bases between. The CDR3 DNA reads as TGTGCCTGGGGTAATTACGGTAGCGGAGAGTACAATGAGCAGTTCTTC. Amino acid sequence: CAWGNYGSGEYNEQFF.

By share of the sample, this clonotype is medium-sized. The rearrangement uses TRBV7-9 and TRBJ2-5; D unresolved. From germline, CDR1 is SEHNR and CDR2 FQNEAQ (reference sequence). V was cut by 5 bases and J by 3 bases, with 13 bases left in between. This CDR3 contains 14 residues. CDR3 sequence reads: CASSRLEPKETQYF. The CDR3 nucleotides read TGTGCCAGCAGCCGACTCGAGCCCAAAGAGACCCAGTACTTC. The variable domain in full, with the rest retrieved from reference TRBV7-9 and TRBJ2-5, is DTGVSQNPRHKITKRGQNVTFRCDPISEHNRLYWYRQTLGQGPEFLTYFQNEAQLEKSRLLSDRFSAERPKGSFSTLEIQRTEQGDSAMYLCASSRLEPKETQYFGPGTRLLVL.

The table lists this clonotype with a few counts. J is TRBJ1-5 and V is TRBV6-5; 7 bases fit TRBD1. The J segment lost 5 bases and the V segment lost 6 bases, leaving 7 bases of the junction unmatched. Per germline, CDR1 MNHEY and CDR2 SVGAGI. This CDR3 is built from 14 residues. This chain's CDR3 is CASRDRSRDQPQHF. The DNA of the CDR3 is TGTGCCAGCAGGGACAGGTCCAGAGATCAGCCCCAGCATTTT.

This clonotype was picked up many times. In nucleotides, the CDR3 is TGCAGTGCTAGAGACGAAACAGATACGCAGTATTTT. It yields the protein CSARDETDTQYF. V usage is TRBV20-1 and J usage is TRBJ2-3; D gene ambiguous. In germline, CDR1 is DFQATT, CDR2 SNEGSKA (reference sequence). Deletions cut 0 bases from V and 3 bases from J, with 4 bases between. The CDR3 consists of 12 residues.

This clonotype was counted many times. The chain carries TRBV18 and TRBJ1-4, with a possible D match to TRBD1 (5 bases). V was trimmed by 3 bases and J by 6 bases, leaving 11 bases between them. Germline values: CDR1 KGHSH, CDR2 LQKENI. This CDR3 has 14 residues. This CDR3 reads CASSPAGIYEKLFF. The CDR3 region has the DNA TGTGCCAGCTCACCTGCAGGGATATATGAAAAACTGTTTTTT.

This clonotype counts as medium-sized. The J gene is TRBJ2-1, the V gene TRBV27; 8 bases match TRBD1. This CDR3 region has 14 residues. The V gene's germline CDR1 is MNHEY and CDR2 SMNVEV (reference sequence). V gave up 5 bases and J gave up 7 bases; unmatched junction bases: 7. The CDR3 region has the DNA TGTGCCAGCAGTATTAGGGACAGGCGGAATGAGCAGTTCTTC. Its protein is CASSIRDRRNEQFF.

This clonotype showed up many times. The gene calls are TRBV6-2 or TRBV6-3 and TRBJ1-5, with a weak D call TRBD1 (5 bases). Germline V gene data show CDR1 as MNHEY and CDR2 as SVGEGT. The CDR3 is 16 amino acids. Trimming left V 6 bases short and J 3 bases short, with 18 bases between. CDR3 DNA: TGTGCCAGCAGAAGTCGTAGGCAGGGTGACAATCAGCCCCAGCATTTT. Protein sequence: CASRSRRQGDNQPQHF.

There are many counts of this clonotype. The chain employs TRBV28 and TRBJ2-2; the match to TRBD2 covers 12 bases. The V and J ends lost 2 bases and 0 bases, in that order; junction bases with no gene match: 7. CDR1 and CDR2 (germline): MDHEN, SYDVKM. CDR3 size: 19 residues. The CDR3 DNA is TGTGCCAGCAGTTTAATCCCAGGACTAGCGGGATCGAACACCGGGGAGCTGTTTTTT. Amino acids: CASSLIPGLAGSNTGELFF.

This clonotype was counted between two and nine times. The chain uses TRBV29-1 and TRBJ1-1, with 7 bases aligning to TRBD1. Germline loops: CDR1 SQVTM, CDR2 ANQGSEA. This CDR3 is built from 14 residues. V shed 1 base, J shed 4 bases, and the junction held 6 bases outside the gene matches. The CDR3 nucleotides are TGCAGCGTTGAAGTGGGTTCAGGGGGCACTGAAGCTTTCTTT. Protein sequence: CSVEVGSGGTEAFF.

This clonotype has a count of ten or more. The rearrangement links TRBV20-1 to TRBJ2-3; TRBD2 agrees at 7 bases. The CDR3 is 15 amino acids. Germline lookup yields CDR1 DFQATT and CDR2 SNEGSKA (reference sequence). Losses at the gene ends were 6 bases for V and 0 bases for J; bases not matched to a gene: 9. The CDR3 reads CSANPRDYSTDTQYF. The CDR3 nucleotides read TGCAGTGCCAATCCCAGGGACTATAGCACAGATACGCAGTATTTT.

This clonotype turned up a few times. V is TRBV5-1 and J is TRBJ2-5; D is possibly TRBD2 (5 bases). The V end was cut by 4 bases, the J end by 1 base, with 11 bases between. CDR3 size: 14 residues. The V gene's germline CDR1 is SGHRS and CDR2 YFSETQ. CDR3 bases: TGCGCCAGCAGCGTGGACTCGGCCCAAGAGACCCAGTACTTC. Translating gives CASSVDSAQETQYF. The whole variable domain, remainder taken from reference TRBV5-1 and TRBJ2-5, is KAGVTQTPRYLIKTRGQQVTLSCSPISGHRSVSWYQQTPGQGLQFLFEYFSETQRNKGNFPGRFSGRQFSNSRSEMNVSTLELGDSALYLCASSVDSAQETQYFGPGTRLLVL.

In this sample, this clonotype turned up many times. J is TRBJ1-1 and V is TRBV7-2; D ambiguous. The CDR3 has 15 residues. The germline CDR1 and CDR2 sequences are SGHTA and FQGNSA. Trimming took 0 bases from V and 1 from J, leaving 9 bases between them. CDR3 nucleotides: TGTGCCAGCAGCTTAGCACTGCCCGGGAACACTGAAGCTTTCTTT. As protein: CASSLALPGNTEAFF. Looking up the rest from reference TRBV7-2 and TRBJ1-1 gives the full variable domain: GAGVSQSPSNKVTEKGKDVELRCDPISGHTALYWYRQSLGQGLEFLIYFQGNSAPDKSGLPSDRFSAERTGGSVSTLTIQRTQQEDSAVYLCASSLALPGNTEAFFGQGTRLTVV.

V is TRBV6-1 and J is TRBJ2-2; 7 nucleotides align to TRBD2. CDR3 length: 17 residues. The J segment lost 3 bases and the V segment lost 5 bases, leaving 12 bases of the junction unmatched. Germline CDR1 reads MNHNS; CDR2 reads SASEGT. This chain's CDR3 is CASSRWGGTPDTGELFF. CDR3 coding DNA: TGTGCCAGCAGTCGTTGGGGAGGGACTCCCGACACCGGGGAGCTGTTTTTT.

In this sample, this clonotype turned up a few times. The chain combines TRBV4-3 with TRBJ1-3; 8 bases are shared with TRBD1. Germline values: CDR1 LGHNA, CDR2 YSLEER. CDR3 length: 17 amino acids. Germline trimming cut 4 bases from V and 6 bases from J; bases unmatched to any gene: 14. In DNA, the CDR3 is TGCGCCAGCAGCCGAACGGAAAGGACAGGGATCCCAAACACCATATATTTT. Translation gives CASSRTERTGIPNTIYF.

This clonotype has a count of ten or more. The chain links TRBV27 to TRBJ1-2; TRBD1 matches 11 bases. The germline V gene has CDR1 MNHEY and CDR2 SMNVEV (reference sequence). The CDR3 has 17 amino acids. J gave up 3 bases and V 0 bases, and 6 bases lay outside the gene matches. DNA of the CDR3: TGTGCCAGCAGTTTATCTCTAGGACAGGGGGCTGACTATGGCTACACCTTC. Translation gives CASSLSLGQGADYGYTF.

This clonotype was seen repeatedly, ten times or more. The J gene is TRBJ2-2, the V gene TRBV5-1; no firm D call. V was pared by 1 base and J by 3 bases, with 10 bases between. The CDR3 has 15 amino acids. Germline CDR1 reads SGHRS; CDR2 reads YFSETQ. CDR3 region: CASSLRIPYTGELFF. The CDR3 DNA is TGCGCCAGCAGCTTGAGGATTCCATACACCGGGGAGCTGTTTTTT.

This clonotype showed up many times. The chain is built from TRBV7-2 and TRBJ2-3; no clear D gene. This CDR3 region has 11 residues. V was cut by 2 bases and J by 6 bases, with 3 bases left in between. The V gene's germline CDR1 is SGHTA and CDR2 FQGNSA. DNA for the CDR3: TGTGCCAGCAGCTTAATGGATACGCAGTATTTT. Encoded protein: CASSLMDTQYF.

Only a few counts were recorded for this clonotype. Possible read error: a much larger clone is one base away. The rearrangement uses TRBV3-1 and TRBJ2-7; D call uncertain. The CDR3 is 11 residues long. Trimming pared 1 base from V and 5 bases from J, leaving 3 bases between. Germline values: CDR1 LGHDT, CDR2 YNNKEL (reference sequence). Here the CDR3 DNA reads TGTGCCAGCAGCCAAGGTCACGAGCAGTACTTC. It is translated as CASSQGHEQYF.

This clonotype was seen only a few times. The chain employs TRBV5-1 and TRBJ1-2, with TRBD1 as a possible D gene (6 bases). CDR1 is SGHRS, CDR2 YFSETQ, per germline. The CDR3 spans 16 residues. Trimming cost V 1 base and J 7 bases, with 20 bases left between them. The CDR3 coding sequence is TGCGCCAGCAGCTTGTCCATGGGACACAGGTTCTCTGGCTACACCTTC. Its translation is CASSLSMGHRFSGYTF.

This clonotype was seen ten or more times. The V call is TRBV2, the J call TRBJ1-2; D is unresolved. CDR1 SNHLY and CDR2 FYNNEI come from the germline V gene. The CDR3 covers 13 residues. V was cut by 6 bases and J by 0 bases, with 8 bases left in between. The CDR3 nucleotides read TGTGCCAGCAGAGGACCCGCTAACTATGGCTACACCTTC. Its translation is CASRGPANYGYTF.

This clonotype was detected ten times or more. The chain joins TRBV20-1 to TRBJ2-3; D might be TRBD2 (6 bases). V was trimmed by 1 base and J by 0 bases, leaving 20 bases between them. Germline-derived CDR1 and CDR2 are DFQATT and SNEGSKA (reference sequence). This CDR3 is 18 amino acids long. CDR3 residues: CSARGPMGLVPSTDTQYF. Here the CDR3 DNA reads TGCAGTGCTAGAGGGCCGATGGGACTTGTGCCTAGCACAGATACGCAGTATTTT.

This clonotype was recorded at least ten times. The chain joins TRBV4-2 to TRBJ2-5, with TRBD2 matching 7 bases. This CDR3 comprises 13 residues. V was pared by 4 bases and J by 5 bases, with 4 bases of the junction left unmatched. Germline V gene sequence: CDR1 LGHNA, CDR2 YNFKEQ. Written as DNA, the CDR3 is TGTGCCAGCAGCCCGGGGGGAATCGAGACCCAGTACTTC. As protein: CASSPGGIETQYF.

This chain connects TRBV7-9 to TRBJ1-2; D is uncertain. The CDR3 is 13 residues long. Germline lookup yields CDR1 SEHNR and CDR2 FQNEAQ (reference sequence). The CDR3 DNA reads TGTGTCGTGGAGGGAATGAGGGCCTATGGCTACACCTTC. It codes for CVVEGMRAYGYTF.

This clonotype was picked up a small number of times. The chain links TRBV7-9 to TRBJ2-3, with TRBD2 matching over 9 bases. Germline V gene lookup returns CDR1 SEHNR and CDR2 FQNEAQ (reference sequence). J gave up 8 bases and V 3 bases, and 21 bases lay outside the gene matches. The CDR3 is 19 amino acids. The CDR3 DNA is TGTGCCAGCAGCTTCCCCCCCCAACTTAGCGGGAGAAGGGGGGGTACGCAGTATTTT. Protein sequence: CASSFPPQLSGRRGGTQYF.